This T cell receptor (beta chain) was retrieved from a study of cytomegalovirus exposure and HLA in healthy donors. CDR3 length: 15 amino acids. V lost 4 bases, J lost 13 bases, and 16 bases stayed unmatched. Germline CDR1 is SEHNR and CDR2 is FQNEAQ (reference sequence). Primers included in the PCR were 60 Vbeta and 13 Jbeta primers. Assay used: immunoSEQ multiplex PCR; TCRdb lists only in-frame clones, some missing. Of about 150,000 clones in the sample, around three quarters were seen once. To note about this clone: Antigen unknown.

Findings of the study overall: When a later analysis was performed, an Asian-associated ancestry cluster reportedly had fewer N-insertions than the approximately 680-donor mean. CMV serostatus was the only recorded immune exposure for donors. The HLA-A and HLA-B alleles of most subjects were reportedly predicted accurately from TCR beta sequences.

The TCR was taken from a woman aged 35 to 49 in good health and CMV-seronegative. This chain joins TRBV7-9 and TRBJ2-4; 7 bases are a match to TRBD2. The sequenced sample consisted of PBMCs. The CDR3 DNA reads TGTGCCAGCAGCTCTTTGGGGGGGTGGGATGGGATCCAGTACTTC. Translation: CASSSLGGWDGIQYF. The entire variable domain, with the rest obtained from reference TRBV7-9 and TRBJ2-4, is as follows: DTGVSQNPRHKITKRGQNVTFRCDPISEHNRLYWYRQTLGQGPEFLTYFQNEAQLEKSRLLSDRFSAERPKGSFSTLEIQRTEQGDSAMYLCASSSLGGWDGIQYFGAGTRLSVL.